The sample holds many counts of the clone carrying this T cell receptor beta chain. Germline is not matched at one junction end, which may reflect a read error. A single record per CDR3 protein comes from TCRdb applying MiXCR to the 5' RACE reads. Here the sample spans 70,000 to 90,000 distinct CDR3 sequences, roughly 4.8% being singletons. CDR1 is SGHRS, CDR2 YFSETQ, per germline. The CDR3 consists of 14 residues. The data were obtained in a study of neurological immune-mediated disorders. V usage is TRBV5-1 and J usage is TRBJ2-3; D perhaps matches TRBD2 (6 bases). Sequencing was done on a sample of PBMCs. This TCR was sampled from a woman aged 25 to 39 with multiple sclerosis. CDR3 nucleotides: TGCGCCAGCAGGTTGGCGGGGAACACAGATACGCAGTATTTT. Translating gives CASRLAGNTDTQYF.